The 5 T cell receptor beta chains in this list originate from one sample, sequenced in a study of OX40 agonist ivuxolimab in advanced cancers. Some clones are missing from TCRdb's copy, which holds only in-frame ones; the method was immunoSEQ multiplex PCR. The repertoire holds roughly 58,000 clones, with about 94% as singletons. This specimen was CD4+ or CD8+ T cells sorted from blood, taken in a trial of the OX40 agonist ivuxolimab. The source of these receptors is an adult with an advanced solid tumor such as melanoma, head and neck, liver or kidney cancer.

V gene TRBV19 combines with J gene TRBJ2-3; tentatively, D is TRBD1 (6 bases). V lost 4 bases and J 4 bases, leaving 12 bases between the germline ends. This CDR3 has 14 residues. Germline CDR1 LNHDA, CDR2 SQIVND (reference sequence). CDR3 coding DNA: TGTGCCAGTAGTACGCAGGGGTGGGCAGATACGCAGTATTTT. It is translated as CASSTQGWADTQYF.

As DNA, the CDR3 is TGTGCCAGCAGCTTAGGAATAGCGGGAGGACAGACAGATACGCAGTATTTT. Its protein is CASSLGIAGGQTDTQYF. The rearrangement uses TRBV7-2 and TRBJ2-3; 10 bases match TRBD2. The germline V gene has CDR1 SGHTA and CDR2 FQGNSA. Trimming removed 1 base from V and 3 bases from J; junction bases left unmatched: 7. CDR3 length: 17 residues. The full variable domain, its missing parts supplied by reference TRBV7-2 and TRBJ2-3, is GAGVSQSPSNKVTEKGKDVELRCDPISGHTALYWYRQSLGQGLEFLIYFQGNSAPDKSGLPSDRFSAERTGGSVSTLTIQRTQQEDSAVYLCASSLGIAGGQTDTQYFGPGTRLTVL.

The chain couples TRBV19 to TRBJ2-7; 7 bases align to TRBD1. Germline V lookup: CDR1 LNHDA, CDR2 SQIVND (reference sequence). The trim removed 4 bases at V and 0 bases at J, leaving 6 bases unmatched. CDR3 length: 15 amino acids. In nucleotides, the CDR3 is TGTGCCAGTAGTACCCGGGACAGATCCTCCTACGAGCAGTACTTC. The encoded protein is CASSTRDRSSYEQYF.

The chain couples TRBV28 to TRBJ1-5; D gene unclear. With 7 bases removed from V and 8 bases from J, the gap between germline ends came to 12 bases. The CDR3 contains 12 residues. The V gene's germline CDR1 is MDHEN and CDR2 SYDVKM. The CDR3 is CASTDLPEPQHF. In nucleotides, the CDR3 is TGTGCCAGCACGGACTTACCTGAGCCCCAGCATTTT.

The rearrangement joins TRBV5-8 to TRBJ1-5; D may be TRBD1 (6 bases). Germline CDR1 and CDR2: SGHTS and YDEGEE. The CDR3 runs 16 residues. Trimming left V 4 bases short and J 7 bases short, with 21 bases between. CDR3 sequence: CASSGGLTGGGQPQHF. DNA for the CDR3: TGTGCCAGCAGCGGCGGGCTGACAGGTGGAGGGCAGCCCCAGCATTTT.